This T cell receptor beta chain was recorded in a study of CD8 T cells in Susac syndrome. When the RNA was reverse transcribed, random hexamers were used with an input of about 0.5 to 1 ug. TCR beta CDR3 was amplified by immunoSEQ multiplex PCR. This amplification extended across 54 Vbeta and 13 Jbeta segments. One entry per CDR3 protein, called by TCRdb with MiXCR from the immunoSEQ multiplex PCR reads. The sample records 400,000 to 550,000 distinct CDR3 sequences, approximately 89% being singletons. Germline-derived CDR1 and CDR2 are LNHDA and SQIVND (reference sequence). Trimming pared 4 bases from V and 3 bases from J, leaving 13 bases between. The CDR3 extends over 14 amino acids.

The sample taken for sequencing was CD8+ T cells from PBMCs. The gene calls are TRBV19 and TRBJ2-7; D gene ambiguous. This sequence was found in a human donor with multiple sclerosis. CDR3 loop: CASSTQAGYYEQYF. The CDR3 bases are TGTGCCAGTAGTACCCAGGCAGGATACTACGAGCAGTACTTC.